Listed below are T cell receptor beta chains from one sample, sequenced in a study of cytomegalovirus exposure and HLA in healthy donors. Clones were sequenced by immunoSEQ multiplex PCR, and TCRdb holds only the in-frame ones, with some missing. This table holds about 97,000 clones, 75% found once. The material sequenced was PBMCs. The receptor source for this set is a man aged 45-65 years in good health and CMV-seronegative. Each CDR3 is given with its conserved first and last residue. Fields, in order: D gene, J gene, clone size, V gene, CDR3 DNA, CDR3 protein. D genes are given only for firm matches. Size is stated for part of the rows, as once, few or many counts, or as a class when the clone is expanded.

TRBD1 | TRBJ1-2 | - | TRBV29-1 | TGCAGCGTCTCGGACAGGTCAGGAGGCTACACCTTC | CSVSDRSGGYTF
- | TRBJ2-3 | - | TRBV29-1 | TGCAGCGTTGAGTACGGGGGGCAGTATTTT | CSVEYGGQYF
- | TRBJ2-1 | - | TRBV7-9 | TGTGCCAGCAGCTTATCGGTGAGGGTTAGAAATGAGCAGTTCTTC | CASSLSVRVRNEQFF
- | TRBJ1-1 | - | TRBV6-6 | TGTGCCAGCATCGACCCTGGGCAGGGAGGCACTGAAGCTTTCTTT | CASIDPGQGGTEAFF
- | TRBJ2-6 | few | TRBV4-3 | TGCGCCAGCAGCCGCATCGACACTGGGTATGAAAGGGCCAACGTCCTGACTTTC | CASSRIDTGYERANVLTF
TRBD1 | TRBJ2-7 | few | TRBV7-8 | TGTGCCAGCATCCAATCTGGGACAGGGGGATACGAGCAGTACTTC | CASIQSGTGGYEQYF
- | TRBJ1-1 | - | TRBV28 | TGTGCCAGCAGCCTCGGGTCAATGGGAGCTGAAGCTTTCTTT | CASSLGSMGAEAFF
- | TRBJ1-2 | - | TRBV5-6 | TGTGCCAGCTATGGGCGGGGGGGGCGACCCGGCTACACCTTC | CASYGRGGRPGYTF
TRBD1 | TRBJ2-7 | few | TRBV19 | TGTGCCAGTAGTCAGAACAGGGGGCGCGTCTTAAACGAGCAGTACTTC | CASSQNRGRVLNEQYF
TRBD1 | TRBJ2-7 | - | TRBV19 | TGTGCCAGTAGTAAATCCGGGACAGGGCTCTACGAGCAGTACTTC | CASSKSGTGLYEQYF
- | TRBJ1-1 | few | TRBV4-2 | TGTGCCAGCAGCCCACAGGTTTTCACTGAAGCTTTCTTT | CASSPQVFTEAFF
TRBD1 | TRBJ1-5 | many | TRBV5-1 | TGCGCCAGCAGAAGGGGGACAGATAGCAATCAGCCCCAGCATTTT | CASRRGTDSNQPQHF
- | TRBJ2-3 | - | TRBV2 | TGTGCCAGGGGGGGTAGTTCTAGCACAGATACGCAGTATTTT | CARGGSSSTDTQYF
- | TRBJ2-5 | - | TRBV7-2 | TGTGCCAGCAGCTTAACAGAACTAGTAGAGGGGACCCAGTACTTC | CASSLTELVEGTQYF
- | TRBJ1-1 | few | TRBV14 | TGTGCCAGCAATCGGATGAGGAGTACTGAAGCTTTCTTT | CASNRMRSTEAFF
- | TRBJ2-3 | - | TRBV18 | TGTGCCAGCTCACCGGCCGGAGGGCTTGGATATGATACGCAGTATTTT | CASSPAGGLGYDTQYF
- | TRBJ2-6 | - | TRBV7-9 | TGTGCCAGCACCTTGGGGGCCCCAGGGGCCAACGTCCTGACTTTC | CASTLGAPGANVLTF
- | TRBJ2-3 | - | TRBV29-1 | TGCAGCGTCGACACTGGCACAGATACGCAGTATTTT | CSVDTGTDTQYF
- | TRBJ1-6 | - | TRBV2 | TGTGCCAGCAGGGAAGGTGTGGGGAGCTGGCAGAATTCACCCCTCCACTTT | CASREGVGSWQNSPLHF
TRBD1 | TRBJ2-3 | - | TRBV28 | TGTGCCAGCAGTTACAGGGGTCTCGGCACAGATACGCAGTATTTT | CASSYRGLGTDTQYF
- | TRBJ1-2 | - | TRBV29-1 | TGCAGCGTTGTAGGGGACGCGGGAAAAGGCACCTTC | CSVVGDAGKGTF
- | TRBJ2-3 | once | TRBV12-5 | TGTGCTAGTGGCCCCGGGCTAGCGCGGAGCACAGATACGCAGTATTTT | CASGPGLARSTDTQYF
- | TRBJ1-4 | - | TRBV5-1 | TGCGCCAGCAGCTATAAGGGGGCTAATGAAAAACTGTTTTTT | CASSYKGANEKLFF
- | TRBJ2-7 | - | TRBV6-5 | TGTGCCAGCAGTTATGGGGCAGACTACGAGCAGTACTTC | CASSYGADYEQYF
- | TRBJ2-3 | - | TRBV5-5 | TGTGCCAGCAGCCCTGGTGGCCAGGGCACAGATACGCAGTATTTT | CASSPGGQGTDTQYF
TRBD1 | TRBJ1-4 | - | TRBV10-2 | TGCGCCAGCAGTGAGGGGAAGGGGACAGGGGAAAAACTGTTTTTT | CASSEGKGTGEKLFF